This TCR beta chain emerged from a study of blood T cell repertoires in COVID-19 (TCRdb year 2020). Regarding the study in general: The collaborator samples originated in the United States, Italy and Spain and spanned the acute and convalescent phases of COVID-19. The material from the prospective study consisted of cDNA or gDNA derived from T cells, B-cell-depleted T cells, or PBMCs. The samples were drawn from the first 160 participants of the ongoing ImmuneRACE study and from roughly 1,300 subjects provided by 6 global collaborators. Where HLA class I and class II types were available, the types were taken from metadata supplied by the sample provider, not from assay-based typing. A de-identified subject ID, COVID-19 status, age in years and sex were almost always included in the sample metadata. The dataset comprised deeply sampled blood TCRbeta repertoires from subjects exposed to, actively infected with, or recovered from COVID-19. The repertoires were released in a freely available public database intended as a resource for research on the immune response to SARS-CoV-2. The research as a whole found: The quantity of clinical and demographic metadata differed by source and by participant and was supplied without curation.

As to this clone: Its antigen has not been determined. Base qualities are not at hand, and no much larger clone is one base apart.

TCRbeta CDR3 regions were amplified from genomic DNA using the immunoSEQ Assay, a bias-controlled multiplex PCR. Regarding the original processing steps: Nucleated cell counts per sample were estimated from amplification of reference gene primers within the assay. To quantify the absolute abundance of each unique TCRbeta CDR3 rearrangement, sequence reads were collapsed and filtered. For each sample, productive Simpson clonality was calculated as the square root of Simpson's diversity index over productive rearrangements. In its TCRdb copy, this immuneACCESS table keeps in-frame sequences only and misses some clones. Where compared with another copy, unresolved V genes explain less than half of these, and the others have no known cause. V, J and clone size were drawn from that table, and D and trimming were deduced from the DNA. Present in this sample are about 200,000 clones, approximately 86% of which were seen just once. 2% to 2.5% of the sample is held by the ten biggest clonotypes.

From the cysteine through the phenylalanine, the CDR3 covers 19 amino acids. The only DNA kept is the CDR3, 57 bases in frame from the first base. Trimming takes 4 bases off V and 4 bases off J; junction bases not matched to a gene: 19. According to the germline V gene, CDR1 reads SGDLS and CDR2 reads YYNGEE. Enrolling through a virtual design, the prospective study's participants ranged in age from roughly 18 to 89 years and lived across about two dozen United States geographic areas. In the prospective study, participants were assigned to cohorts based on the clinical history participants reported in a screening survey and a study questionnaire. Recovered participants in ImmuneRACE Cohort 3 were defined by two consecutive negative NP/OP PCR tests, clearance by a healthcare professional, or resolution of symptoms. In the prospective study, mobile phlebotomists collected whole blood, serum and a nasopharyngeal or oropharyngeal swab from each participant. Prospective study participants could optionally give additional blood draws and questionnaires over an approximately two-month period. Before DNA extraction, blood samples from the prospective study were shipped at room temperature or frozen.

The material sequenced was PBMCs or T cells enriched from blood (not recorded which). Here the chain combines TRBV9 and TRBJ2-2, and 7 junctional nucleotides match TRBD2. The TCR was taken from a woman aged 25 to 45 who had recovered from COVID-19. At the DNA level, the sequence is TGTGCCAGCAGCTCCAATCCCCGTGGGAGGGTAACGGCCACCGGGGAGCTGTTTTTT. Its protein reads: CASSSNPRGRVTATGELFF.